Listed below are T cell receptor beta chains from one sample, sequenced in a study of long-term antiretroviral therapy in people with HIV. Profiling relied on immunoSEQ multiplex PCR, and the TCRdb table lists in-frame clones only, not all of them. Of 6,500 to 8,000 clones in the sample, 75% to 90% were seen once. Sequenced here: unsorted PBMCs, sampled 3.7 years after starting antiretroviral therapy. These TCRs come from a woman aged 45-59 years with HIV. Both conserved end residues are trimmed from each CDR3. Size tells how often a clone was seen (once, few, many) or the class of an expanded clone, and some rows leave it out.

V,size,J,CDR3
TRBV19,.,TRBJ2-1,ASSIEGGRSSYNEQF
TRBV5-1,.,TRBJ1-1,ASSRQGGNEAF
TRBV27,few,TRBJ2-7,ASSLSGGSYEQY
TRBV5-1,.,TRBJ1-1,ASSGNRVDTEAF
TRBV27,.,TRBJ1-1,ASSLSGASWAF
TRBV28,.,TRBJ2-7,ASSPGDVSYEQY
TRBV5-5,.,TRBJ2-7,ASSFGIVAYEQY
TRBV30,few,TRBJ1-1,AWKGKMNTEAF
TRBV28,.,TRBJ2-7,ASSFMPGQVLQQY
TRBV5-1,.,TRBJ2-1,ASRALTSGRDPYNEQF
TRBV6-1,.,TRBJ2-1,ASRDRIYNEQF
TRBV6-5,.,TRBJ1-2,ASSYSSGDGYT
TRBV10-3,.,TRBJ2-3,AITPSGANTQY
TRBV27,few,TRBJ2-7,ASSPNGNYEQY
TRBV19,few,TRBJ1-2,ASSILPGANYGYT
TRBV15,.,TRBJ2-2,ATSRDLGAPEYTGELF
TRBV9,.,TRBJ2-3,ASSPARSSSTDTQY
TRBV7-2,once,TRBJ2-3,ASSPSTGTSTDTQY
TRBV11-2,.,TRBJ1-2,ASSLSTVPYGYT
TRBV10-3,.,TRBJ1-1,ATLGQENTEAF
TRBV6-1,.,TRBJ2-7,ASGYRGYEQY
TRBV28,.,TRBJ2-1,ASSFGQLNNEQF
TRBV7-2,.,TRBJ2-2,ASNFRQGAGGGELF
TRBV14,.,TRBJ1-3,ASRPSGTSGNTIY
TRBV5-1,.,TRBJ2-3,ASSGTSDTQY
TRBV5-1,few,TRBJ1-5,ASSPDSHNQPQH
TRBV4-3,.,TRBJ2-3,ASRPELAWSTDTQY
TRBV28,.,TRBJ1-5,ASSFGDSNQPQH
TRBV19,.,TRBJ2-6,ASSIQGRGANVLT
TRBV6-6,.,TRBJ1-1,ASSYSRGQLNTEAF
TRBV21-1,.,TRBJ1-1,ASSNPGTGRNTEAF
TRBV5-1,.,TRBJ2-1,ASSSGQENEQF
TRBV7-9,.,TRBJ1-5,ASSLDLQQSNQPQH
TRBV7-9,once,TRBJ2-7,ASSLMGKGTYEQY
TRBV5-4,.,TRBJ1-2,ASSGGQRVGYT
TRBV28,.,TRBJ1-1,ASTPLQGAATMNTEAF
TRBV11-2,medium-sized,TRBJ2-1,ASSFGGSQGEQF
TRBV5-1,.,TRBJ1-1,ASSPDTGQGGAF
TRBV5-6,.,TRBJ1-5,ASRTWGGNQPQH
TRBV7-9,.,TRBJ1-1,ASSATGTEAF
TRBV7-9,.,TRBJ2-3,ASSSPFFPDTQY
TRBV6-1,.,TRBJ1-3,ASSERAAGNTIY
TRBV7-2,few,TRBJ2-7,ASRELAGGEQY
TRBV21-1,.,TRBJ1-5,ASSITTREGDQPQH
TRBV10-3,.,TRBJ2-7,AISGGGRPIPYEQY
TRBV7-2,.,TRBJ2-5,ASQRLGQETQY
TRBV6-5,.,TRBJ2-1,ATRRSPGTNNEQF
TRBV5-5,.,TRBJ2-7,ASSPQGVPSEQY
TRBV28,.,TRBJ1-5,ASKSPTGGNQPQH
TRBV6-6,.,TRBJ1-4,ASSSFPGWDEKLF
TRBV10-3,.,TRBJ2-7,AISGIAGVSYEQY
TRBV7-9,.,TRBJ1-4,ASNAQGQPSEKLF
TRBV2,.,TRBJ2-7,ASSEDGTVYEQY
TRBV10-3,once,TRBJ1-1,AIGGRYAEAF
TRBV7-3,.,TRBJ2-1,ASSPGPPRNEQF